One sample yielded the 2 T cell receptor beta chains listed below, sequenced in a study of blood T cell repertoires in COVID-19. TCRdb's table, derived via immunoSEQ multiplex PCR, lists solely in-frame clones and lacks some. Of roughly 200,000 clones listed, approximately 84% are singletons. Sequenced material: peripheral blood. These receptors all come from a man aged 50 to 60 with active or convalescent COVID-19.

This clone was observed a handful of times. The genes are TRBV4-2 and TRBJ1-1, with TRBD1 matching 7 bases. The V gene's germline CDR1 is LGHNA and CDR2 YNFKEQ. The trim removed 0 bases at V and 1 base at J, leaving 5 bases unmatched. The CDR3 is made up of 16 amino acids. CDR3 residues: CASSQDSRDRNTEAFF. The CDR3 bases are TGTGCCAGCAGCCAAGACTCCCGGGACAGGAACACTGAAGCTTTCTTT.

The rearrangement uses TRBV7-2 and TRBJ2-5; tentatively, D is TRBD1 (6 bases). The length of the CDR3 is 17 residues. The germline CDR1 and CDR2 sequences are SGHTA and FQGNSA. Trimming stripped 5 bases from V and 3 bases from J, with 22 bases between. The CDR3 sequence is CASSPSAIGGAKETQYF. The CDR3 DNA reads TGTGCCAGCAGCCCATCAGCTATAGGGGGAGCAAAAGAGACCCAGTACTTC.